The 32 T cell receptor beta chains below come from one sample, sequenced in a study of breast tumors, draining lymph nodes, adjacent tissues. Samples came from axillary lymph nodes draining the breast cancer. Via MiXCR, TCRdb re-called the multiplex PCR reads, giving one row per CDR3 protein. The sample has around 150,000 distinct CDR3 sequences; 30% to 35% are singletons. Sequenced: axillary lymph node tissue. These receptors were collected from a female donor with breast cancer. Some clones in this sample may be carry-over from other donors' samples.

This clonotype was seen ten or more times. V gene TRBV6-5 combines with J gene TRBJ2-7; either TRBD1 or TRBD2 may fit D (6 bases each). Per the germline V gene, CDR1 is MNHEY and CDR2 is SVGAGI. V lost 6 bases and J lost 3, with 24 bases in between. The CDR3 spans 17 residues. The CDR3 reads CASRGKGGRTFLYEQYF. In nucleotides, the CDR3 is TGTGCCAGCAGGGGAAAGGGGGGCCGTACCTTTCTCTACGAGCAGTACTTC.

The V call is TRBV20-1, the J call TRBJ2-1; a weak D match, TRBD2 (6 bases). The germline CDR1 and CDR2 sequences are DFQATT and SNEGSKA (reference sequence). With 0 bases removed from V and 1 base from J, the gap between germline ends came to 19 bases. This CDR3 has 18 amino acids. CDR3 DNA: TGCAGTGCTAGAGATCTCGGGGACTCCCCTTTTTCCTACAATGAGCAGTTCTTC. Translation gives CSARDLGDSPFSYNEQFF.

The genes are TRBV29-1 and TRBJ2-1; 8 bases match TRBD2. Germline lookup yields CDR1 SQVTM and CDR2 ANQGSEA. The CDR3 is 13 residues long. V was clipped by 7 bases and J by 5 bases; unmatched bases: 7. The CDR3 loop is CSDIAGPHNEQFF. CDR3 sequence (DNA): TGCAGCGACATAGCGGGGCCCCACAATGAGCAGTTCTTC.

The chain employs TRBV5-4 and TRBJ2-1; 8 nucleotides line up with TRBD2. CDR3 length: 15 amino acids. Per the germline V gene, CDR1 is SGHNT and CDR2 is YYREEE (reference sequence). The trim removed 1 base at V and 6 bases at J, leaving 6 bases unmatched. The CDR3 loop reads CASSLQGLAGNEQFF. CDR3 nucleotides: TGTGCCAGCAGCTTGCAAGGACTAGCAGGCAATGAGCAGTTCTTC.

Remarks on this clonotype: A much larger clone differs from this one at a single base, so this may be a read error. The CDR3 carries no conserved terminal phenylalanine or tryptophan, so it likely arises from a read error. J is TRBJ1-2 and V is TRBV6-1; no firm D call. The length of the CDR3 is 12 residues. Germline V gene sequence: CDR1 MNHNS, CDR2 SASEGT. V was clipped by 5 bases and J by 6 bases, with 10 bases between them. CDR3 in amino acids: CASSSSLHGYTL. The CDR3 coding sequence is TGTGCCAGCAGTTCTTCCCTGCATGGCTACACCCTC.

Note on this clonotype: Since a much larger clone is just one base distant, this may be a read error. CDR3 DNA: TGTGCCAGCAGACCCGGGATTAGCGGGGTGGGGGAGACCCAGTACTTC. Translated, it gives CASRPGISGVGETQYF. V and J are TRBV6-6 and TRBJ2-5; 8 positions match TRBD2. Germline CDR1 and CDR2: MNHNY and SVGAGI (reference sequence). Trimming at V came to 6 bases and at J to 5 bases, leaving 14 bases not matched to a gene. The CDR3 consists of 16 residues.

This clonotype was seen at least ten times. The genes are TRBV3-1 and TRBJ2-3, with a tentative D call TRBD1 (6 bases). Between the trimmed V and J ends, which lost 5 bases and 3 bases, there was a span of 9 bases. CDR3 length equals 13 residues. Germline V gene data show CDR1 as LGHDT and CDR2 as YNNKEL (reference sequence). CDR3 nucleotide sequence: TGTGCCAGCAGCAAGGACAGAACAGATACGCAGTATTTT. Its translation is CASSKDRTDTQYF.

The count of this clonotype is one. The V gene is TRBV6-6, the J gene TRBJ1-5, with D possibly matching TRBD1 (5 bases). The CDR3 spans 11 residues. Germline assignment: CDR1 MNHNY and CDR2 SVGAGI (reference sequence). V dropped 5 bases and J dropped 11 bases, with 10 bases sitting between them. The CDR3 region has the DNA TGTGCCAGCAGTCGCGGGGGGGCCCAGCATTTT. It yields the protein CASSRGGAQHF.

Notes on this clonotype: This could be a read error, since a much larger clone is one nucleotide away. The J gene is TRBJ1-6, the V gene TRBV6-5; D remains ambiguous. CDR3 length: 17 amino acids. Germline values: CDR1 MNHEY, CDR2 SVGAGI. The CDR3 nucleotides are TGTGCCAGCAGTCACTCCCGGGCGCCGGCGGTAGAGTCACCCCACCACTTT. The encoded protein is CASSHSRAPAVESPHHF.

This clonotype was seen many times. The V gene is TRBV20-1, the J gene TRBJ1-1, with unresolved D. CDR1 is DFQATT and CDR2 is SNEGSKA in the germline V gene (reference sequence). Trimming pared 5 bases from V and 4 bases from J, leaving 17 bases between. The CDR3 sequence is 14 residues long. The CDR3 region is CSAEMARSTTEAFF. The CDR3 region has the DNA TGCAGTGCTGAGATGGCCAGATCCACCACTGAAGCTTTCTTT.

This clonotype has a single count. The V and J genes are TRBV29-1 and TRBJ2-5; 7 positions agree with TRBD2. The germline V gene has CDR1 SQVTM and CDR2 ANQGSEA. Trimming took 4 bases from V and 0 from J; bases not matched to a gene: 2. The CDR3 extends over 13 amino acids. The CDR3 DNA follows: TGCAGCGTTGGCGGGAGTAACCAAGAGACCCAGTACTTC. Protein product: CSVGGSNQETQYF.

Points on this clonotype: A clone one base away is much larger, so this may be a read error. This chain links TRBV6-1 with TRBJ1-2; D possibly corresponds to TRBD1 (5 bases). The length of the CDR3 is 14 residues. V shed 5 bases and J shed 2 bases, with 12 bases lying between them. Germline V gene sequence: CDR1 MNHNS, CDR2 SASEGT. The CDR3, as DNA: TGTGCCAGCAGTCAGGGTAGGGCAAACTATGGCTACACCTTC. Encoded protein: CASSQGRANYGYTF.

This clonotype occurred many times. This rearrangement joins TRBV7-9 to TRBJ1-2; 11 nucleotides align to TRBD1. Germline V gene sequence: CDR1 SEHNR, CDR2 FQNEAQ (reference sequence). The CDR3 covers 14 residues. J was trimmed by 7 bases and V by 5 bases; bases with no gene match: 6. CDR3 DNA sequence: TGTGCCAGCAGCCATGGGACAGGGGGACTTGGCTACACCTTC. It translates to CASSHGTGGLGYTF.

J is TRBJ2-3 and V is TRBV7-8, with D tentatively TRBD2 (6 bases). Between the trimmed V and J ends, which lost 4 bases and 13 bases, there was a span of 21 bases. The CDR3 loop spans 14 amino acids. Germline V CDR1 and CDR2: SGHVS, FQNEAQ. DNA of the CDR3: TGTGCCAGCAGCTCCCGTTGGGGGGAGATACGGGAGTATTTT. Its translation: CASSSRWGEIREYF.

This clonotype was counted many times. The chain joins TRBV15 to TRBJ1-2; 8 bases align to TRBD1. The CDR3 extends over 13 amino acids. The V segment lost 5 bases and the J segment 3 bases; nucleotides outside the gene matches: 2. Germline CDR1 reads LNHNV; CDR2 reads YYDKDF (reference sequence). CDR3 loop: CATSPTGDYGYTF. The CDR3 bases are TGTGCCACCAGCCCGACAGGGGACTATGGCTACACCTTC.

The rearrangement joins TRBV2 to TRBJ2-3; TRBD1 is a possible D gene (7 bases). Trimming left V 8 bases short and J 2 bases short, with 38 bases between. The CDR3 has 22 residues. The germline V gene has CDR1 SNHLY and CDR2 FYNNEI. This CDR3 is CASQRSVGLGRDSNPVTDTQYF. CDR3 sequence (DNA): TGTGCCAGCCAGCGAAGCGTAGGTCTGGGGCGGGACAGTAATCCTGTCACAGATACGCAGTATTTT.

This clonotype is a singleton in its sample. CDR3 DNA: TGTACTAGCAGCTCCGGGGCGGGGGTCTACAATGAAAAACTGTTTTTT. Encoded protein: CTSSSGAGVYNEKLFF. The V and J genes are TRBV7-7 and TRBJ1-4, with TRBD1 as a possible D gene (5 bases). This CDR3 is built from 16 residues. Germline-derived CDR1 and CDR2 are SSHAT and FNYEAQ (reference sequence). The full variable domain, in which reference TRBV7-7 and TRBJ1-4 provide the parts outside the CDR3, is GAGVSQSPRYKVTKRGQDVTLRCDPISSHATLYWYQQALGQGPEFLTYFNYEAQPDKSGLPSDRFSAERPEGSISTLTIQRTEQRDSAMYRCTSSSGAGVYNEKLFFGSGTQLSVL.

This clonotype was counted at least ten times. V usage is TRBV5-6 and J usage is TRBJ2-7; 12 bases match TRBD1. The CDR3 covers 15 residues. Losses at the gene ends were 3 bases for V and 0 bases for J; bases not matched to a gene: 1. Germline values: CDR1 SGHDT, CDR2 YYEEEE. The CDR3, as DNA: TGTGCCAGCAGCTGGGACAGGGGGCCCTCCTACGAGCAGTACTTC. The encoded protein is CASSWDRGPSYEQYF.

The rearrangement links TRBV20-1 to TRBJ1-6; 8 bases match TRBD1. The CDR3 has 12 residues. V trimming: 6 bases; J trimming: 10 bases; junction bases outside the gene matches: 5. The germline V gene has CDR1 DFQATT and CDR2 SNEGSKA (reference sequence). The CDR3 region is CSARTGFSPLHF. CDR3 coding DNA: TGCAGTGCGCGGACAGGGTTCTCACCCCTCCACTTT.

This clonotype occurred a few times. The chain couples TRBV6-5 to TRBJ2-1; TRBD2 matches at 9 bases. The V gene end was trimmed by 6 bases and the J gene end by 6 bases; junction bases not matched to a gene: 21. Germline V gene lookup returns CDR1 MNHEY and CDR2 SVGAGI. The CDR3 has 19 amino acids. The CDR3 region is CASSGPIAGALGFFNEQFF. In DNA, the CDR3 is TGTGCCAGCAGCGGACCTATAGCGGGGGCTTTGGGATTTTTCAATGAGCAGTTCTTC.

This clonotype was detected many times. At one boundary the junction diverges from the germline segment, which might be a read error. The chain has TRBV7-7 and TRBJ2-1, with 11 bases fitting TRBD2. Germline loops: CDR1 SSHAT, CDR2 FNYEAQ (reference sequence). The CDR3 contains 13 residues. CDR3 sequence (DNA): TGTGCTAGCAGCTTAGCGGGGGGGCGGGAGCAGTTCTTC. Protein: CASSLAGGREQFF.

In its sample, this clonotype was seen many times. This chain links TRBV28 with TRBJ1-6, with D tentatively TRBD1 (6 bases). V was shortened by 7 bases and J by 2 bases, with 12 bases between the two germline ends. The CDR3 is made up of 15 amino acids. Germline CDR1 reads MDHEN; CDR2 reads SYDVKM. The CDR3 loop is CASNRGQTYNSPLHF. CDR3 sequence (DNA): TGTGCCAGCAACCGAGGACAGACCTATAATTCACCCCTCCACTTT.

On this clonotype itself: This may come from a read error, since a much larger clone is one base off. This chain uses TRBV3-1 with TRBJ1-4; unclear D gene. Germline V CDR1 and CDR2: LGHDT, YNNKEL (reference sequence). Deletions cut 0 bases from V and 6 bases from J, with 2 bases between. The CDR3 has 12 residues. This chain's CDR3 is CASSQDDEKLFF. The CDR3 bases are TGTGCCAGCAGCCAAGACGATGAAAAACTGTTTTTT.

This clonotype has at least ten counts. V usage is TRBV30 and J usage is TRBJ1-5; no clear D gene. Germline V gene lookup returns CDR1 GTSNPN and CDR2 SVGIG (reference sequence). The CDR3 totals 13 residues. V shed 3 bases and J shed 4 bases, with 10 bases lying between them. CDR3 in amino acids: CAWSGLTNQPQHF. CDR3 sequence (DNA): TGTGCCTGGAGCGGTCTTACTAATCAGCCCCAGCATTTT.

This clonotype was found many times. The V gene is TRBV3-1, the J gene TRBJ1-4, with D maybe TRBD1 (6 bases). CDR1 is LGHDT, CDR2 YNNKEL, per germline (reference sequence). The germline V and J ends were trimmed by 3 bases and 8 bases, with 16 bases remaining between them. This CDR3 comprises 15 residues. The chain's CDR3 is CASSHRDKGDEKLFF. The CDR3 nucleotides are TGTGCCAGCAGCCACCGGGACAAGGGCGACGAAAAACTGTTTTTT.

The sample holds many counts of this clonotype. The genes are TRBV5-6 and TRBJ2-2; 8 bases agree with TRBD1. Trimming cost V 0 bases and J 6 bases; bases outside gene matches: 1. The CDR3 covers 14 residues. Germline values: CDR1 SGHDT, CDR2 YYEEEE. For the CDR3, the DNA is TGTGCCAGCAGCTTGGTCAGGGGGCCCGGGGAGCTGTTTTTT. Translating it yields CASSLVRGPGELFF.

The chain combines TRBV29-1 with TRBJ1-1; D is undetermined. In germline, CDR1 is SQVTM, CDR2 ANQGSEA. The CDR3 runs 12 residues. The V end lost 5 bases, the J end lost 1 base, and 8 bases lay between the germline ends. The CDR3 DNA sequence: TGCAGCGTTTATAGGCGGAACACTGAAGCTTTCTTT. It is translated as CSVYRRNTEAFF.

Remarks on this clonotype: One junction end disagrees with the germline gene, perhaps due to a read error. This chain connects TRBV11-2 to TRBJ1-3, with D uncertain. This CDR3 spans 15 amino acids. CDR1 SGHAT and CDR2 FQNNGV come from the germline V gene. Written as DNA, the CDR3 is TGTGCCAGCGGCGCCGTGGGATTATCTGGAAACACCACATATTTT. As protein: CASGAVGLSGNTTYF.

This clonotype was detected ten times or more. The chain combines TRBV6-5 with TRBJ2-5; tentative D call: TRBD1 (5 bases). Germline values: CDR1 MNHEY, CDR2 SVGAGI. V was clipped by 0 bases and J by 2 bases, with 7 bases between them. This CDR3 comprises 14 residues. CDR3 bases: TGTGCCAGCAGTTACTCATACAGGCAAGAGACCCAGTACTTC. Protein: CASSYSYRQETQYF.

The V and J genes are TRBV7-3 and TRBJ2-1; 10 nucleotides align to TRBD1. This CDR3 region has 13 residues. The germline CDR1 and CDR2 sequences are SGHTA and FQGTGA. V trimming: 5 bases; J trimming: 9 bases; junction bases outside the gene matches: 4. Written as DNA, the CDR3 is TGTGCCAGCAGCCGGACAGGGGGGGGTGAGCAGTTCTTC. This gives the protein CASSRTGGGEQFF.

As for this clonotype: This CDR3 fails to terminate in the conserved phenylalanine or tryptophan, so it likely reflects a read error. This chain connects TRBV7-9 to TRBJ1-3; 7 bases agree with TRBD1. With 6 bases clipped from V and 2 bases from J, the junction kept 7 bases outside the gene matches. CDR1 is SEHNR and CDR2 is FQNEAQ in the germline V gene (reference sequence). The CDR3 covers 15 residues. The CDR3 loop reads CASRRQGNAGNTIYL. CDR3 in DNA: TGTGCCAGCAGAAGACAGGGTAACGCTGGAAACACCATATATCTT.

The rearrangement links TRBV2 to TRBJ1-1, with unresolved D. CDR1 is SNHLY, CDR2 FYNNEI, per germline. Deletions cut 0 bases from V and 3 bases from J, with 14 bases between. CDR3 size: 16 residues. The CDR3 DNA follows: TGTGCCAGCAGTGAAGCAATCTTTACTTTGGACACTGAAGCTTTCTTT. Its translation is CASSEAIFTLDTEAFF.